The 19 T cell receptor beta chains given below trace back to one sample, sequenced in a study of blood T cell repertoires in COVID-19. This table comes from immunoSEQ multiplex PCR, and its TCRdb copy is limited to in-frame clones, with some not included. The sample records 250,000 to 350,000 clones, approximately 88% being singletons. Sample: peripheral blood. These receptors all come from a young woman who had recovered from COVID-19.

The chain carries TRBV10-3 and TRBJ1-2; 7 bases line up with TRBD1. J gave up 7 bases and V 2 bases, and 13 bases lay outside the gene matches. CDR1 is ENHRY and CDR2 is SYGVKD in the germline V gene. The CDR3 is 16 residues long. The CDR3 sequence is CAISETSGTDPAGYTF. CDR3 nucleotide sequence: TGTGCCATCAGTGAGACCTCCGGGACAGACCCCGCTGGCTACACCTTC.

This rearrangement joins TRBV19 to TRBJ1-2; TRBD1 might be the D (5 bases). The CDR3 has 17 residues. Germline CDR1 LNHDA, CDR2 SQIVND (reference sequence). V was clipped by 5 bases and J by 0 bases, with 19 bases between them. In nucleotides, the CDR3 is TGTGCCAGTAGTCTCCGACTGACAGAAAACGCTAACTATGGCTACACCTTC. Its protein product is CASSLRLTENANYGYTF.

In its sample, this clone was seen once. The genes are TRBV3-1 (or the pseudogene TRBV3-2) and TRBJ1-2; no clear D. CDR1 and CDR2 (germline): LGHDT, YNNKEL (reference sequence). The CDR3 covers 14 residues. V was cut by 1 base and J by 2 bases, with 8 bases left in between. The CDR3 here is CASSQVGVNYGYTF. The CDR3 DNA reads TGTGCCAGCAGCCAAGTCGGGGTAAACTATGGCTACACCTTC.

The rearrangement links TRBV28 to TRBJ2-5, with 9 bases that match TRBD1. V gave up 4 bases and J gave up 4 bases; unmatched junction bases: 7. The CDR3 is 15 residues long. The germline CDR1 and CDR2 sequences are MDHEN and SYDVKM. This CDR3 reads CASSWGQGGPETQYF. The CDR3 region has the DNA TGTGCCAGCAGTTGGGGACAGGGTGGACCAGAGACCCAGTACTTC. The full variable domain, with the rest looked up from reference TRBV28 and TRBJ2-5, is DVKVTQSSRYLVKRTGEKVFLECVQDMDHENMFWYRQDPGLGLRLIYFSYDVKMKEKGDIPEGYSVSREKKERFSLILESASTNQTSMYLCASSWGQGGPETQYFGPGTRLLVL.

This sequence joins TRBV19 and TRBJ1-5; D ambiguous. Trimming shortened V by 5 bases and J by 0 bases, and 11 bases separated the two germline ends. Germline CDR1 is LNHDA and CDR2 is SQIVND (reference sequence). The CDR3 is 15 residues long. CDR3 residues: CASSQEAYSNQPQHF. In DNA, the CDR3 is TGTGCCAGTAGTCAGGAGGCGTATAGCAATCAGCCCCAGCATTTT.

CDR3 bases: TGTGCCAGCAGCCGGACCGGGACGGAGGGGGAAAAACTGTTTTTT. Translation: CASSRTGTEGEKLFF. The V and J genes are TRBV7-2 and TRBJ1-4; maybe TRBD1 (5 bases). Germline V gene data show CDR1 as SGHTA and CDR2 as FQGNSA. The CDR3 extends over 15 amino acids. Deletions cut 5 bases from V and 8 bases from J, with 18 bases between.

The V gene is TRBV6-5, the J gene TRBJ1-5, with D uncertain. The germline V gene encodes CDR1 MNHEY and CDR2 SVGAGI. CDR3 size: 15 residues. Trimming left V 3 bases short and J 2 bases short, with 11 bases between. The CDR3 nucleotides read TGTGCCAGCAGTTATGGTCCAGAGGGCAATCAGCCCCAGCATTTT. It yields the protein CASSYGPEGNQPQHF.

The chain employs TRBV19 and TRBJ2-2; tentatively, D is TRBD1 (5 bases). There are 16 residues in the CDR3. The V gene's germline CDR1 is LNHDA and CDR2 SQIVND (reference sequence). Trimming took 4 bases from V and 2 from J, leaving 14 bases between them. CDR3 residues: CASSTVQGGNTGELFF. Written as DNA, the CDR3 is TGTGCCAGTAGTACTGTCCAGGGTGGTAACACCGGGGAGCTGTTTTTT. The full variable domain, rest sourced from reference TRBV19 and TRBJ2-2, is DGGITQSPKYLFRKEGQNVTLSCEQNLNHDAMYWYRQDPGQGLRLIYYSQIVNDFQKGDIAEGYSVSREKKESFPLTVTSAQKNPTAFYLCASSTVQGGNTGELFFGEGSRLTVL.

The V call is TRBV5-1, the J call TRBJ1-6; 9 bases map to TRBD1. The ends lost 3 bases at V and 8 bases at J; junction bases unmatched: 3. CDR3 size: 14 residues. Germline V gives CDR1 SGHRS, CDR2 YFSETQ. CDR3 protein: CASSSGQGDSPLHF. In DNA, the CDR3 is TGCGCCAGCAGCTCGGGACAGGGAGATTCACCCCTCCACTTT.

The chain carries TRBV29-1 and TRBJ2-5; a weak D match, TRBD2 (6 bases). The CDR3 runs 13 residues. Trimming stripped 1 base from V and 1 base from J, with 7 bases between. Looked up from germline, CDR1 is SQVTM and CDR2 is ANQGSEA. CDR3 nucleotide sequence: TGCAGCGTTGAAGTGGGAGGCCAAGAGACCCAGTACTTC. Translated: CSVEVGGQETQYF.

This clone occurred once. In the same sample, other DNA sequences code for this CDR3. The chain carries TRBV5-1 and TRBJ2-3; 11 bases match TRBD2. This CDR3 comprises 16 residues. V dropped 0 bases and J dropped 0; count of bases not matched to a gene: 0. Germline V gives CDR1 SGHRS, CDR2 YFSETQ. The CDR3 sequence is CASSLGLAGSTDTQYF. In nucleotides, the CDR3 is TGCGCCAGCAGCTTGGGACTAGCGGGGAGCACAGATACGCAGTATTTT.

This clone was counted once. The genes are TRBV7-2 and TRBJ1-1, with D maybe TRBD1 (5 bases). This CDR3 is built from 15 residues. V gave up 1 base and J gave up 0 bases, with 9 bases separating them. CDR1 SGHTA and CDR2 FQGNSA come from the germline V gene. The CDR3: CASSLVGAMNTEAFF. The CDR3 nucleotides read TGTGCCAGCAGCTTAGTAGGGGCTATGAACACTGAAGCTTTCTTT.

This clone has just a few counts. Written as DNA, the CDR3 is TGTGCCAGCAGTTTCTCCGGGACACCTCAAGCTTTCTTT. Its translation: CASSFSGTPQAFF. This chain uses TRBV28 with TRBJ1-1; TRBD1 is a possible D gene (6 bases). The V and J ends lost 3 bases and 9 bases respectively, with 14 bases between them. Germline CDR1 MDHEN, CDR2 SYDVKM. This CDR3 has 13 residues.

The chain combines TRBV12-3 or TRBV12-4 with TRBJ1-1; D possibly corresponds to TRBD1 (6 bases). The CDR3 runs to 13 residues. Trimming shortened V by 6 bases and J by 1 base, and 9 bases separated the two germline ends. The CDR3 reads CASSQDRNTEAFF. DNA for the CDR3: TGTGCCAGCAGCCAGGACAGGAACACTGAAGCTTTCTTT.

The rearrangement joins TRBV28 to TRBJ1-2; D may be TRBD1 (6 bases). This CDR3 is built from 12 residues. The germline CDR1 and CDR2 sequences are MDHEN and SYDVKM. V was clipped by 4 bases and J by 7 bases, with 10 bases between them. CDR3 sequence: CASSSQGGGYTF. CDR3 DNA: TGTGCCAGCAGTTCCCAAGGGGGTGGCTACACCTTC.

This clone was observed once. This sequence joins TRBV25-1 and TRBJ2-3; a weak D match, TRBD2 (7 bases). The germline gives CDR1 MGHDK, CDR2 SYGVNS. The CDR3 extends over 14 amino acids. V was cut by 3 bases and J by 6 bases, with 13 bases left in between. CDR3 bases: TGTGCCAGCAGTGACCCACGGGGGGCGGATACGCAGTATTTT. It specifies CASSDPRGADTQYF.

The chain uses TRBV7-2 and TRBJ2-1; 8 positions match TRBD2. The CDR3 has 16 residues. The junction had 8 bases not matched to a gene; V was cut back by 2 bases and J by 5 bases. The germline CDR1 and CDR2 sequences are SGHTA and FQGNSA. The CDR3 DNA reads TGTGCCAGCAGCTTATTTGGGACTAGGACTAACAATGAGCAGTTCTTC. Translating it yields CASSLFGTRTNNEQFF.

The chain joins TRBV11-2 to TRBJ2-1; 10 nucleotides match TRBD2. J gave up 0 bases and V 3 bases, and 8 bases lay outside the gene matches. Germline CDR1 reads SGHAT; CDR2 reads FQNNGV. There are 18 residues in the CDR3. This CDR3 is CASSFLAGASSSYNEQFF. CDR3 DNA: TGTGCCAGCAGCTTTCTAGCGGGGGCTAGCAGCTCCTACAATGAGCAGTTCTTC.

This clone came up a few times. The CDR3, as DNA: TGTGCCAGCAGCGTAGGAGCAGGGCGGCAGTACACTGAAGCTTTCTTT. It is translated as CASSVGAGRQYTEAFF. V usage is TRBV9 and J usage is TRBJ1-1; tentative D call: TRBD1 (5 bases). The CDR3 runs 16 residues. Trimming removed 0 bases at V and 3 bases at J, with 15 bases between. The V gene's germline CDR1 is SGDLS and CDR2 YYNGEE.